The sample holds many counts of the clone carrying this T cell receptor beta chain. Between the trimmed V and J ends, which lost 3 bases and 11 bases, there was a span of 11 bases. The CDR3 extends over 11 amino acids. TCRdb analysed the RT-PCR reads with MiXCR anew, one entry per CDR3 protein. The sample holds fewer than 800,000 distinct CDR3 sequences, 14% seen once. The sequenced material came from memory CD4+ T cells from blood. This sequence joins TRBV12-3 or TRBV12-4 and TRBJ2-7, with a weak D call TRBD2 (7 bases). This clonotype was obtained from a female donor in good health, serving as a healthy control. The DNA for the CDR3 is TGTGCCAGCAGTTTCGGGGGGCAAGAGTACTTC. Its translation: CASSFGGQEYF.